This T cell receptor (beta chain) derives from a study of beta chain features in type 1 diabetes. Study observations and caveats: TCRB CDR3 length was moderately but significantly reduced in all four CD4+ subsets of Type 1 diabetes patients. Using cDNA template may skew counts toward highly expressing activated cells.

TCRB transcripts that were expressed got sequenced, as all of the isolated RNA had been reverse transcribed. TCRdb keeps only in-frame clones here, not all; method: immunoSEQ multiplex PCR. Among 240,000 or so clones listed, 11% to 15% were seen once. One heparinised blood draw, averaging about 120 mL, came from each donor. V shed 5 bases and J shed 4 bases, with 17 bases lying between them. This CDR3 is built from 15 residues. The germline CDR1 and CDR2 sequences are SGHAT and FQNNGV. As regards this clone: Its antigen remains unknown.

This chain links TRBV11-2 with TRBJ2-5, with TRBD2 as a possible D gene (6 bases). The sample was naive CD4+ T cells from blood. The TCR originated in a man aged 25 to 40 with type 1 diabetes. The DNA of the CDR3 is TGTGCCAGCAGCGCACAAATTGCTAGCGCAGAGACCCAGTACTTC. As protein: CASSAQIASAETQYF.